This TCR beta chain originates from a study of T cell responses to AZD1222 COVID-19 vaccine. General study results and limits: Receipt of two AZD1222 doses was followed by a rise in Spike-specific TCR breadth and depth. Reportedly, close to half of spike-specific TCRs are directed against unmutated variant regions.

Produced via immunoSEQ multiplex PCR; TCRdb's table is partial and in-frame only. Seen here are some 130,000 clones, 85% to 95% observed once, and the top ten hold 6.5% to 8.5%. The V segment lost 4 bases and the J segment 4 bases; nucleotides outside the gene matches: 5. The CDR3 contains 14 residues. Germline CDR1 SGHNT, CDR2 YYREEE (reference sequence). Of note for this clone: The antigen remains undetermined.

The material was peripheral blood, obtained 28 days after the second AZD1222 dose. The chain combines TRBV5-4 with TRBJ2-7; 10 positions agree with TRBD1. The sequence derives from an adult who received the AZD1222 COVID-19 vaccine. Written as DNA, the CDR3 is TGTGCCAGCAGCCGGACAGGGGGGCCTTACGAGCAGTACTTC. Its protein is CASSRTGGPYEQYF.